The rows below give T cell receptor beta chains drawn from one sample of a study of regulatory T cells in long-lasting Graves disease. One entry per CDR3 protein results from TCRdb running MiXCR on the multiplex PCR reads. The table has 400,000 to 550,000 distinct CDR3 sequences, 16% seen once; the top ten hold around 10%. The sample also formed part of further work on T cells in Graves' hyperthyroidism and ophthalmopathy.

The sequencing here drew on peripheral blood mononuclear cells (PBMCs), taken at new diagnosis, from a patient treated with antithyroid drugs. These receptors originate from a woman aged 30 to 39 with Graves disease. The CDR3 runs from the conserved cysteine through the conserved F or W. Fields, in order: clone size, CDR3 length, V gene, D gene, J gene, CDR3 DNA, CDR3 protein. A D gene is named only where the DNA matches it firmly. Only some rows state a clone size, as once, few, many or a class for expanded clones.

size: many; length: 15; V: TRBV2; D: TRBD2; J: TRBJ2-1; DNA: TGTGCCAGCAGAAGGACTAGCGGAAACTACAATGAGCAGTTCTTC; CDR3: CASRRTSGNYNEQFF
size: few; length: 16; V: TRBV29-1; D: -; J: TRBJ1-2; DNA: TGCAGCGTTGTTGTGGGGCAGGGGTTGCAAGGGTATGGCTACACCTTC; CDR3: CSVVVGQGLQGYGYTF
size: few; length: 12; V: TRBV29-1; D: -; J: TRBJ1-4; DNA: TGCAGCGTCCTACCCCACGGGGAAAAACTGTTTTTT; CDR3: CSVLPHGEKLFF
size: many; length: 18; V: TRBV11-2; D: TRBD2; J: TRBJ2-3; DNA: TGTGCCAGCAGCTTAAATCACCTAGCGGAGAGACGCACAGATACGCAGTATTTT; CDR3: CASSLNHLAERRTDTQYF
size: many; length: 18; V: TRBV5-1; D: TRBD2; J: TRBJ2-7; DNA: TGCGCCAGCAGCTTGTCTATGGTGGGGACTAGCGGATCCTACGAGCAGTACTTC; CDR3: CASSLSMVGTSGSYEQYF
size: few; length: 11; V: TRBV28; D: -; J: TRBJ1-2; DNA: TGTGCCAGCAGTTTAAATCGGGGGTCCACCTTC; CDR3: CASSLNRGSTF
size: many; length: 16; V: TRBV7-9; D: -; J: TRBJ1-1; DNA: TGTGCCAGCAGCTTATTCCGGCAGGTCCGGGACACTGAAGCTTTCTTT; CDR3: CASSLFRQVRDTEAFF
size: many; length: 16; V: TRBV6-1; D: TRBD2; J: TRBJ2-1; DNA: TGTGCCAGCAGGCTCTCGCGCGGGAGTTCACTACATGAGCAGTTCTTC; CDR3: CASRLSRGSSLHEQFF
size: -; length: 15; V: TRBV28; D: -; J: TRBJ1-1; DNA: TGTGCCAGCAATATACCCAGGGCCCCGAACACTGAAGCTTTCTTT; CDR3: CASNIPRAPNTEAFF
size: few; length: 15; V: TRBV6-1; D: TRBD2; J: TRBJ2-7; DNA: TGTGCCAGCAGAACCCCGGGACTAGCGGAGGACGAGCAGTACTTC; CDR3: CASRTPGLAEDEQYF
size: many; length: 23; V: TRBV28; D: TRBD1; J: TRBJ1-2; DNA: TGTGCCAGCAGTTTTGTAGTCATTTCCGTCCCGGGACAGGGGGTAGAAGCTAACTATGGCTACACCTTC; CDR3: CASSFVVISVPGQGVEANYGYTF
size: few; length: 15; V: TRBV7-9; D: -; J: TRBJ2-3; DNA: TGTGCCAGCAGCTTAGATACTGGCGTTTTGGATACGCAGTATTTT; CDR3: CASSLDTGVLDTQYF
size: many; length: 15; V: TRBV20-1; D: -; J: TRBJ2-1; DNA: TGCAGTGCTAGAGACTTAGGGGGAACGTGGGATGAGCAGTTCTTC; CDR3: CSARDLGGTWDEQFF
size: -; length: 16; V: TRBV30; D: -; J: TRBJ1-1; DNA: TGTGCCTGGAGTGGGCAGTGGATTCGTATGAACACTGAAGCTTTCTTT; CDR3: CAWSGQWIRMNTEAFF
size: many; length: 16; V: TRBV5-1; D: -; J: TRBJ1-1; DNA: TGCGCCAGCCGCAAGCCTTCCGGGACGGCGGGGACTGAAGCTTTCTTT; CDR3: CASRKPSGTAGTEAFF
size: many; length: 12; V: TRBV7-3; D: -; J: TRBJ1-1; DNA: TGTGCCAGCAGTTCCCGAACCGGGAAGGCTTTCTTT; CDR3: CASSSRTGKAFF
size: -; length: 16; V: TRBV5-4; D: TRBD1; J: TRBJ2-7; DNA: TGTGCCAGCAGCTTGGGGTGGGGGACAGGGTTCAACGAGCAGTACTTC; CDR3: CASSLGWGTGFNEQYF
size: -; length: 19; V: TRBV4-2; D: -; J: TRBJ2-2; DNA: TGTGCCAGCAGCCAAGACCATAGACAGACGCTTAGTAACACCGGGGAGCTGTTTTTT; CDR3: CASSQDHRQTLSNTGELFF
size: -; length: 14; V: TRBV28; D: -; J: TRBJ1-4; DNA: TGTGCCAGCAGTTTAAAGTTCGGCTTCGAAAAACTGTTTTTT; CDR3: CASSLKFGFEKLFF
size: -; length: 13; V: TRBV7-6; D: -; J: TRBJ2-1; DNA: TGTGCCAGCAGCCCCCGCCCTCGGGAGGAGCAGTTCTTC; CDR3: CASSPRPREEQFF
size: many; length: 14; V: TRBV13; D: -; J: TRBJ1-1; DNA: TGTGCCAGCAGCTTAGGACATAGGAACACTGAAGCTTTCTTT; CDR3: CASSLGHRNTEAFF
size: many; length: 13; V: TRBV27; D: -; J: TRBJ1-1; DNA: TGTGCCAGCAGCGGGACGGTGAACACTGAAGCTTTCTTT; CDR3: CASSGTVNTEAFF
size: many; length: 18; V: TRBV27; D: TRBD2; J: TRBJ2-7; DNA: TGTGCCAGCAGTCCCCGGACAGGCTACGGACTAGCGGCCTACGAGCAGTACTTC; CDR3: CASSPRTGYGLAAYEQYF
size: many; length: 18; V: TRBV28; D: -; J: TRBJ2-5; DNA: TGTGCCAGCAGTTTAGGCCGGGCGGGACCCAGTTGGGGAGAGACCCAGTACTTC; CDR3: CASSLGRAGPSWGETQYF
size: many; length: 15; V: TRBV11-2; D: TRBD2; J: TRBJ2-3; DNA: TGTGCCAGCACCATAGGGACTACCCGACCGGATACGCAGTATTTT; CDR3: CASTIGTTRPDTQYF
size: many; length: 14; V: TRBV20-1; D: -; J: TRBJ1-4; DNA: TGCAGTGCTAGAGATCGGGACGGACCATCGCAATTGTTTTTT; CDR3: CSARDRDGPSQLFF
size: many; length: 13; V: TRBV9; D: -; J: TRBJ2-3; DNA: TGTGCCAGCAGCGTAGAACGACCGGACACGCAGTATTTT; CDR3: CASSVERPDTQYF
size: -; length: 17; V: TRBV10-1; D: -; J: TRBJ2-3; DNA: TGCGCCAGCAGTGAGTCCAGGGACGGGAAGGACACAGATACGCAGTATTTT; CDR3: CASSESRDGKDTDTQYF
size: many; length: 17; V: TRBV3-1; D: TRBD2; J: TRBJ2-5; DNA: TGTGCCAGCAGCCAATTCTGGACTAGCGGGAGAGGAAAGACCCAGTACTTC; CDR3: CASSQFWTSGRGKTQYF
size: many; length: 14; V: TRBV28; D: -; J: TRBJ1-4; DNA: TGTGCCAGCAAACGGGACATCGAGGGTGAAAAACTGTTTTTT; CDR3: CASKRDIEGEKLFF
size: many; length: 14; V: TRBV28; D: -; J: TRBJ2-7; DNA: TGTGCCAGCAGTCCCTACCTGGACCGTGCGGAGCAGTACTTC; CDR3: CASSPYLDRAEQYF
size: -; length: 14; V: TRBV5-1; D: TRBD1; J: TRBJ1-1; DNA: TGCGCCAGCAGCTTGTTTACAGGGGACGCTGAAGCTTTCTTT; CDR3: CASSLFTGDAEAFF